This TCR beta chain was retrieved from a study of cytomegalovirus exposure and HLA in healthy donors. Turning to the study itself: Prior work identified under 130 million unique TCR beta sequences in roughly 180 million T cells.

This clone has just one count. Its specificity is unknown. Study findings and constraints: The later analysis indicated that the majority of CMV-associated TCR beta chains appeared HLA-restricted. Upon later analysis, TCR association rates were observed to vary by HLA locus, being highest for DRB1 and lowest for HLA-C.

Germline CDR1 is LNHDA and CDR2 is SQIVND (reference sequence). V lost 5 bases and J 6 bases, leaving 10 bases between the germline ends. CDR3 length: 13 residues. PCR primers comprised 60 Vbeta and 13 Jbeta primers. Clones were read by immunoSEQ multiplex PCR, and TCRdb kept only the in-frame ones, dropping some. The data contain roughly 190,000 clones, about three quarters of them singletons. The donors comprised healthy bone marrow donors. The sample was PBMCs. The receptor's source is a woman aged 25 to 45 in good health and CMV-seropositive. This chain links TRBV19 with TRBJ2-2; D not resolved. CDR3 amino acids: CASSSQVAGELFF. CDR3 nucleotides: TGTGCCAGTAGTTCTCAGGTGGCCGGGGAGCTGTTTTTT.